This is a list of T cell receptor beta chains from one sample in a study of T cell responses to AZD1222 COVID-19 vaccine. This table comes from immunoSEQ multiplex PCR, and its TCRdb copy is limited to in-frame clones, with some not included. The sample consists of about 67,000 clones, roughly 84% of them appearing once. The sequences come from peripheral blood, collected on day 0 of AZD1222 vaccination. Source of these receptors: an adult in good health. Each CDR3 is given with its conserved first and last residue. D genes are given only for firm matches. Rows may omit the clone size; those that give it use once, few, many or a size class.

d_call	clone_size	j_call	v_call	cdr3_aa	cdr3_nt
-	-	TRBJ2-7	TRBV7-9	CASSPYFFGQYF	TGTGCCAGCAGCCCCTATTTTTTTGGGCAGTACTTC
TRBD1	-	TRBJ1-6	TRBV27	CATGQGLGSPLHF	TGTGCCACGGGACAGGGTTTGGGTTCACCCCTCCACTTT
TRBD1	-	TRBJ1-6	TRBV6-2/TRBV6-3	CASSILGGANNSPLHF	TGTGCCAGCAGCATCTTAGGGGGCGCGAATAATTCACCCCTCCACTTT
-	-	TRBJ2-1	TRBV28	CASSRHEQFF	TGTGCCAGCAGTCGCCATGAGCAGTTCTTC
-	-	TRBJ1-1	TRBV4-3	CASSQRLSERGVAFF	TGCGCCAGCAGCCAAAGATTATCGGAAAGGGGGGTGGCTTTCTTT
-	-	TRBJ1-2	TRBV5-1	CASSPETGTYGYTF	TGCGCCAGCAGCCCCGAGACAGGCACCTATGGCTACACCTTC
-	-	TRBJ1-2	TRBV6-2/TRBV6-3	CASSHSEPWNYGYTF	TGTGCCAGCAGCCACTCAGAACCCTGGAACTATGGCTACACCTTC
TRBD1	-	TRBJ1-6	TRBV28	CASSFSSGTGNSPLHF	TGTGCCAGCAGTTTCTCCTCCGGGACAGGCAATTCACCCCTCCACTTT
-	-	TRBJ2-4	TRBV9	CASSVQGFAKNIQYF	TGTGCCAGCAGCGTACAGGGGTTTGCCAAAAACATTCAGTACTTC
-	-	TRBJ1-6	TRBV7-2	CASSPTLGDSPLHF	TGTGCCAGCAGCCCCACCCTTGGGGATTCACCCCTCCACTTT
-	-	TRBJ1-4	TRBV18	CASSPLFRATNEKLFF	TGTGCCAGCTCACCCTTGTTTAGGGCAACTAATGAAAAACTGTTTTTT
TRBD1	-	TRBJ1-6	TRBV3-1/TRBV3-2	CASSQPLTGLNSPLHF	TGTGCCAGCAGCCAGCCCCTGACAGGGCTTAATTCACCCCTCCACTTT
-	-	TRBJ2-1	TRBV7-2	CASSLGEGREQFF	TGTGCCAGCAGCTTAGGTGAGGGGCGAGAGCAGTTCTTC
-	few	TRBJ2-3	TRBV2	CATLRRDPSTDTQYF	TGTGCCACCCTGCGACGTGACCCTAGCACAGATACGCAGTATTTT
TRBD1	-	TRBJ1-2	TRBV9	CASSLTGGYGYTF	TGTGCCAGCAGCTTGACAGGGGGCTATGGCTACACCTTC
TRBD2	-	TRBJ2-7	TRBV27	CASRSGLAGLYEQYF	TGTGCCAGCAGGTCCGGACTAGCGGGACTCTACGAGCAGTACTTC